The T cell receptor (beta chain) under discussion was sequenced for a study of blood T cell repertoires in COVID-19. V was pared by 6 bases and J by 1 base, with 9 bases between. The CDR3 is 13 residues long. CDR1 and CDR2 from the germline V gene are LNHDA and SQIVND (reference sequence). Sequencing was performed with immunoSEQ multiplex PCR; in TCRdb, only in-frame clones are kept and a portion is missing. The table has over 65,000 clones, 81% seen once. The sequencing input was peripheral blood. This chain uses TRBV19 with TRBJ1-2, with a tentative D call TRBD1 (5 bases). The clonotype originates from a man aged 80 or over with acute or convalescent COVID-19. The CDR3 DNA sequence: TGTGCCAGTAGACTTCAGGGTAACTATGGCTACACCTTC. This codes for CASRLQGNYGYTF.